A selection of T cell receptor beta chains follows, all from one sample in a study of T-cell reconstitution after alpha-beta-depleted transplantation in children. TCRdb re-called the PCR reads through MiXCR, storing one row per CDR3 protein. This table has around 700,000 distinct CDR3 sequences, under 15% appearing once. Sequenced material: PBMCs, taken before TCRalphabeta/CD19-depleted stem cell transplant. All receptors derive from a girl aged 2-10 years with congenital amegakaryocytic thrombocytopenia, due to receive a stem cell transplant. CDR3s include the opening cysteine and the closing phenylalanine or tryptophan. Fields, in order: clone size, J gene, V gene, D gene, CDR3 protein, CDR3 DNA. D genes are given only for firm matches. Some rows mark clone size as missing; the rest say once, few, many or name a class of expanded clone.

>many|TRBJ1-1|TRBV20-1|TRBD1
CSADGRTGNTEAFF
TGCAGTGCGGACGGCAGGACAGGTAACACTGAAGCTTTCTTT
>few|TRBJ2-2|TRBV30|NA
CAWSVRGHRTGELFF
TGTGCCTGGAGTGTACGGGGACATCGGACGGGGGAGCTGTTTTTT
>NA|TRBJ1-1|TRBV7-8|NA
CASSSNMNTEAFF
TGTGCCAGCAGCTCCAATATGAACACTGAAGCTTTCTTT
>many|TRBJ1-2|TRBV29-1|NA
CSVRWSLNYGYTF
TGCAGCGTGAGATGGAGTTTAAACTATGGCTACACCTTC
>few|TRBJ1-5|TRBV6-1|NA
CASSVTGPGGVPMVNQPQHF
TGTGCCAGCAGTGTAACAGGTCCCGGTGGGGTCCCGATGGTCAATCAGCCCCAGCATTTT
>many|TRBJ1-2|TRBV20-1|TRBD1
CSAKDRVVRYGYTF
TGCAGTGCGAAAGACAGGGTTGTACGGTATGGCTACACCTTC
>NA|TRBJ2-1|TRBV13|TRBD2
CASSFQSAGDYYNEQFF
TGTGCCAGCAGCTTTCAGTCGGCGGGAGATTACTACAATGAGCAGTTCTTC
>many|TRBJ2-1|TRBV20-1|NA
CSARDWGTTNEQFF
TGCAGTGCTAGAGATTGGGGCACGACCAATGAGCAGTTCTTC
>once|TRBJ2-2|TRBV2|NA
CASSEFRAGELFF
TGTGCCAGCAGTGAGTTTCGGGCCGGGGAGCTGTTTTTT
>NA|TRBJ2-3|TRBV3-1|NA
CASSLSMTVGTDTQYF
TGTGCCAGCAGCCTGTCTATGACTGTTGGCACAGATACGCAGTATTTT
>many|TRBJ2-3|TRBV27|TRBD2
CATAASGPDTQYF
TGTGCCACGGCGGCTAGCGGTCCAGATACGCAGTATTTT
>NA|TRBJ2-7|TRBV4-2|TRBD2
CASSQDWGLAGGSRSSYEQYF
TGTGCCAGCAGCCAAGATTGGGGCCTAGCGGGAGGTTCGAGGAGCTCCTACGAGCAGTACTTC
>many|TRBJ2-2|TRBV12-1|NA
CASSPGLAERTNTGELFF
TGTGCCAGCAGCCCGGGACTAGCGGAACGGACGAACACCGGGGAGCTGTTTTTT
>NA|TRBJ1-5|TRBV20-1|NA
CSASSPGPLSGQPQHF
TGCAGTGCTAGCAGTCCGGGACCTCTTAGCGGACAGCCCCAGCATTTT
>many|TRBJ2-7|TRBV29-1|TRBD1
CSVSGTGIYEQYF
TGCAGCGTCTCAGGGACAGGGATCTACGAGCAGTACTTC
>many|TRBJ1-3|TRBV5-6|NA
CASNGIGNTIYF
TGTGCCAGCAACGGAATTGGAAACACCATATATTTT
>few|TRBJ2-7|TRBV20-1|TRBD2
CSASGGELSYEQYF
TGCAGTGCTAGTGGGGGGGAGCTCTCCTACGAGCAGTACTTC
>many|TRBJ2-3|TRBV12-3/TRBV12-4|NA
CASSLRRSTDTQYF
TGTGCCAGCAGTTTACGTCGGAGCACAGATACGCAGTATTTT
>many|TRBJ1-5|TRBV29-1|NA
CSVLSDSNQPQHF
TGCAGCGTACTGAGTGATAGCAATCAGCCCCAGCATTTT
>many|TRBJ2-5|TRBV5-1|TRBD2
CASSLASSGQETQYF
TGCGCCAGCAGCTTGGCTTCTAGCGGCCAAGAGACCCAGTACTTC
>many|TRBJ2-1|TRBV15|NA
CATSRDSRGTDEQFF
TGTGCCACCAGCAGAGATAGTAGGGGCACTGATGAGCAGTTCTTC
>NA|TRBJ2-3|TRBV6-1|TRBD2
CATTPGLAPTDTQYF
TGTGCCACCACTCCGGGACTAGCCCCCACAGATACGCAGTATTTT
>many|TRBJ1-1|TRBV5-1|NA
CASSLYPPGGGSTEAFF
TGCGCCAGCAGCTTGTATCCCCCTGGGGGGGGCAGCACTGAAGCTTTCTTT
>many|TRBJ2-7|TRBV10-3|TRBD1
CAISEFLQPGQGPEQYF
TGTGCCATCAGTGAGTTCCTACAACCGGGACAGGGACCCGAGCAGTACTTC
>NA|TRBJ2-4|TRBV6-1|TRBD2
CASQTGGLGKNIQYF
TGTGCCAGCCAGACGGGGGGTTTGGGGAAAAACATTCAGTACTTC
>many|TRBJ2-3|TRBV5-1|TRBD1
CASSWGQISTDTQYF
TGCGCCAGCAGCTGGGGACAGATCAGCACAGATACGCAGTATTTT
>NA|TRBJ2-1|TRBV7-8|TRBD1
CASSLGDRVSFYNEQFF
TGTGCCAGCAGCTTAGGGGACAGGGTCTCTTTTTACAATGAGCAGTTCTTC
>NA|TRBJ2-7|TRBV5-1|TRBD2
CARPKLAEKTYEQYF
TGCGCCAGACCTAAACTAGCGGAGAAAACCTACGAGCAGTACTTC
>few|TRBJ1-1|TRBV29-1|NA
CSVDLQPMNTEAFF
TGCAGCGTTGATTTGCAACCCATGAACACTGAAGCTTTCTTT
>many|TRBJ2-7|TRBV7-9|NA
CASSLVAGFHEQYF
TGTGCCAGCAGCTTAGTGGCAGGTTTCCACGAGCAGTACTTC
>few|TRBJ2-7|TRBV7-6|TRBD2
CATSFLAGDNEQYF
TGTGCCACTTCCTTTCTAGCGGGAGACAACGAGCAGTACTTC
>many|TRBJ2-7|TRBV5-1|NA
CASSLGTTYYEQYF
TGCGCCAGCAGCTTGGGGACTACCTATTACGAGCAGTACTTC
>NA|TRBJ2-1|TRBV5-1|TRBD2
CASSPGTSGNHNEQFF
TGCGCCAGCAGCCCGGGGACTAGCGGGAACCACAATGAGCAGTTCTTC
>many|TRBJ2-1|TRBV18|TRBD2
CASSARLAAYNEQFF
TGTGCCAGCTCGGCCAGACTAGCGGCCTACAATGAGCAGTTCTTC
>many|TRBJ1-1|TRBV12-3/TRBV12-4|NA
CASREEGGAFF
TGTGCCAGCAGAGAAGAGGGTGGAGCTTTCTTT
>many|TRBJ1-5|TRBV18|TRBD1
CASSGTGDQPQHF
TGTGCCAGCTCCGGGACAGGGGATCAGCCCCAGCATTTT
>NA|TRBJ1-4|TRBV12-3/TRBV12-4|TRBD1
CASGGDRDEKLFF
TGTGCCAGCGGTGGCGACAGGGATGAAAAACTGTTTTTT